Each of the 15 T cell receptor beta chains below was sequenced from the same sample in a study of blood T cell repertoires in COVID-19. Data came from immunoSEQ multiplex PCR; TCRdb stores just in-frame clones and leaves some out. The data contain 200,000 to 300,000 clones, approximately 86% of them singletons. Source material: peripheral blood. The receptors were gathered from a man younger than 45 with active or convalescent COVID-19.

The CDR3 region is CASSYSHLRGYNEQFF. The CDR3 DNA reads as TGTGCCAGCAGTTACTCGCATTTGCGGGGGTACAATGAGCAGTTCTTC. V gene TRBV6-2 or TRBV6-3 combines with J gene TRBJ2-1, with 7 bases lining up with TRBD2. CDR3 length: 16 amino acids. CDR1 is MNHEY, CDR2 SVGEGT, per germline. With V trimmed by 0 bases and J by 4 bases, 6 bases remained unmatched.

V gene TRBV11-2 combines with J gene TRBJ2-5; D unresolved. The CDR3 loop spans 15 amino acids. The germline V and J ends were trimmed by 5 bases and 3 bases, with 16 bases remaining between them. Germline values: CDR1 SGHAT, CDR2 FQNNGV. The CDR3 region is CASSADGLLEETQYF. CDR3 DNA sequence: TGTGCCAGCAGCGCCGACGGGTTATTAGAAGAGACCCAGTACTTC.

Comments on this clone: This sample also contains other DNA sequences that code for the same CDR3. In nucleotides, the CDR3 is TGTGCCAGCAGTGCGAGCGGGGGCACAGATACGCAGTATTTT. This sequence encodes CASSASGGTDTQYF. This chain connects TRBV2 to TRBJ2-3, with 7 bases fitting TRBD2. Germline V lookup: CDR1 SNHLY, CDR2 FYNNEI. Losses at the gene ends were 4 bases for V and 1 base for J; bases not matched to a gene: 2. This CDR3 has 14 residues.

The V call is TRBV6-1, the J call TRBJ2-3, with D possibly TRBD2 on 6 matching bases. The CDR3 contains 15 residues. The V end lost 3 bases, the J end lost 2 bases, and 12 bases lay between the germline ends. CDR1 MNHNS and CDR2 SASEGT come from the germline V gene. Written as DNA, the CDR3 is TGTGCCAGCAGTGATACGGGACTCATCACAGATACGCAGTATTTT. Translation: CASSDTGLITDTQYF.

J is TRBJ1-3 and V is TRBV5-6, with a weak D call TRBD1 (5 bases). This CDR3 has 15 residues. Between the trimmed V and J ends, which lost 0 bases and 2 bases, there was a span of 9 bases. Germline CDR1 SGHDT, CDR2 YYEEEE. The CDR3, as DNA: TGTGCCAGCAGCTTGGCCGTGGGGCCTGGAAACACCATATATTTT. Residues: CASSLAVGPGNTIYF.

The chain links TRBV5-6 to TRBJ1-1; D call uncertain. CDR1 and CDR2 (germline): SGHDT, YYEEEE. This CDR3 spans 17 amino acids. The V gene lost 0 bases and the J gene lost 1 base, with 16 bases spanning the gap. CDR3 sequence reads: CASSLVKGGTPNTEAFF. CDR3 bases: TGTGCCAGCAGCTTGGTGAAGGGAGGCACCCCGAACACTGAAGCTTTCTTT.

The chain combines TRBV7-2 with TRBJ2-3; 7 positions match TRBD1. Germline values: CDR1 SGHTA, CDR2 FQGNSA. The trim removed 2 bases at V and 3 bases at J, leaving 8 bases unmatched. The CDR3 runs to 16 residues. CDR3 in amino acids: CASSLNRAGGTDTQYF. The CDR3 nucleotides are TGTGCCAGCAGCTTAAATCGGGCAGGGGGAACAGATACGCAGTATTTT.

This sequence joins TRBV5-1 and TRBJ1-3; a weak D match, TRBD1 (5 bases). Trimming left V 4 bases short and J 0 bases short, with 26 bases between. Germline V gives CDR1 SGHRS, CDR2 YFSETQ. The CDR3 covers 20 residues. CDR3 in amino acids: CASSRGVGVFTPRSGNTIYF. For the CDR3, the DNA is TGCGCCAGCAGCCGCGGGGTAGGGGTTTTCACCCCGCGCTCTGGAAACACCATATATTTT.

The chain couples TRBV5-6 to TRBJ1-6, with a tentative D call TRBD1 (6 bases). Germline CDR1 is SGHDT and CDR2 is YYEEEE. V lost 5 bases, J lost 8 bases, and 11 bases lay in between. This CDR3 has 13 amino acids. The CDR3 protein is CASSWTVDSPLHF. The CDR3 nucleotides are TGTGCCAGCAGTTGGACAGTCGATTCACCCCTCCACTTT.

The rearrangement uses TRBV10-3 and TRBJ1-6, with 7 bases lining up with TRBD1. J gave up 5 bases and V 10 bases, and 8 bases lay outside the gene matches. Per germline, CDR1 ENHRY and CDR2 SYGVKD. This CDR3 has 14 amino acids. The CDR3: CATRQGTNNSPLHF. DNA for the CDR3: TGTGCCACTAGACAGGGTACAAATAATTCACCCCTCCACTTT.

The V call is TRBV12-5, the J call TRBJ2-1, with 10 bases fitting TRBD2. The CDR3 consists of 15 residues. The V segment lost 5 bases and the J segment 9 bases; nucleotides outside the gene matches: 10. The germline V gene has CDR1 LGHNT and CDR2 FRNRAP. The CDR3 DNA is TGTGCTAGTGGTGCCTCTAGCGGGGGACGGGTTGAGCAGTTCTTC. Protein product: CASGASSGGRVEQFF. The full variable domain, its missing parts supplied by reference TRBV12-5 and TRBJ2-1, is DARVTQTPRHKVTEMGQEVTMRCQPILGHNTVFWYRQTMMQGLELLAYFRNRAPLDDSGMPKDRFSAEMPDATLATLKIQPSEPRDSAVYFCASGASSGGRVEQFFGPGTRLTVL.

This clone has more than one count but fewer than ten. The CDR3: CASSRQLTGQGTKGSGNTIYF. The CDR3 coding sequence is TGCGCCAGCAGCCGACAGCTGACGGGACAGGGGACGAAAGGCTCTGGAAACACCATATATTTT. This chain links TRBV4-1 with TRBJ1-3; 10 bases map to TRBD1. The germline CDR1 and CDR2 sequences are MGHRA and YSYEKL. The CDR3 has 21 residues. V dropped 4 bases and J dropped 0; count of bases not matched to a gene: 18.

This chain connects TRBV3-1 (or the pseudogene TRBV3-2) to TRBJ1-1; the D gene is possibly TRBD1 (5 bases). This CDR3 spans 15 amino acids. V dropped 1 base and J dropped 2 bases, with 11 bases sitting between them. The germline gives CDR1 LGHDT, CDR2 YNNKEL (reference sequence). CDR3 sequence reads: CASSQVRGINTEAFF. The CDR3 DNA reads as TGTGCCAGCAGCCAAGTTCGGGGGATAAACACTGAAGCTTTCTTT.

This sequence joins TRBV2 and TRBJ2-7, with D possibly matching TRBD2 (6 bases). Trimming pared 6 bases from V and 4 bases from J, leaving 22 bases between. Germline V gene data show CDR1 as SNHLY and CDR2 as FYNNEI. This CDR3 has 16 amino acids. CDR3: CASSELGSGGAYEQYF. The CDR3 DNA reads TGTGCCAGCAGCGAGTTAGGAAGCGGAGGGGCTTACGAGCAGTACTTC.

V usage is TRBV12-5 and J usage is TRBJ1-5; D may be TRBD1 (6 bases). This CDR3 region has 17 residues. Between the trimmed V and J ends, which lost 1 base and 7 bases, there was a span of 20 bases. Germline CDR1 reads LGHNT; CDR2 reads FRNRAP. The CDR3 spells CASGLDFAGGGGQPQHF. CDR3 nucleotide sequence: TGTGCTAGTGGTTTGGATTTTGCGGGGGGCGGAGGGCAGCCCCAGCATTTT.